Presented here are 8 T cell receptor beta chains from one specimen sequenced in a study of blood T cell repertoires in COVID-19. The assay was immunoSEQ multiplex PCR, and TCRdb's table has in-frame clones only and misses some. The data contain some 300,000 clones, 75% to 90% of them singletons. Sequenced: PBMCs or T cells enriched from blood (not recorded which). The receptor set was obtained from a woman aged 40 to 50 who had recovered from COVID-19.

The genes are TRBV3-1 (or the pseudogene TRBV3-2) and TRBJ1-2; tentative D call: TRBD1 (5 bases). This CDR3 is 14 amino acids long. V was cut by 0 bases and J by 8 bases, with 13 bases left in between. Germline assignment: CDR1 LGHDT and CDR2 YNNKEL (reference sequence). CDR3 sequence (DNA): TGTGCCAGCAGCCAAGATGGGCAGGGTTACGGCTACACCTTC. It specifies CASSQDGQGYGYTF.

This clone appeared a single time. The rearrangement uses TRBV2 and TRBJ1-6; D gene unclear. The CDR3 is 15 residues long. CDR1 is SNHLY, CDR2 FYNNEI, per germline. The V and J ends lost 2 bases and 3 bases respectively, with 8 bases between them. CDR3 DNA: TGTGCCAGCAGTGAAAATCAGTACTATAATTCACCCCTCCACTTT. Protein product: CASSENQYYNSPLHF.

V is TRBV28 and J is TRBJ2-1, with 10 bases that match TRBD1. Germline V gene lookup returns CDR1 MDHEN and CDR2 SYDVKM. This CDR3 contains 15 residues. Trimming removed 7 bases from V and 4 bases from J; junction bases left unmatched: 7. CDR3 loop: CASTLGTGEYNEQFF. Written as DNA, the CDR3 is TGTGCCAGCACCCTCGGGACAGGGGAGTACAATGAGCAGTTCTTC.

This chain connects TRBV5-6 to TRBJ2-6; TRBD2 agrees at 8 bases. Germline V gene data show CDR1 as SGHDT and CDR2 as YYEEEE. With V trimmed by 4 bases and J by 4 bases, 10 bases remained unmatched. The CDR3 length is 17 residues. As DNA, the CDR3 is TGTGCCAGCAGCGAAGCGGGAGTGAGCCCCGGGGCCAACGTCCTGACTTTC. It translates to CASSEAGVSPGANVLTF.

This chain connects TRBV30 to TRBJ2-1, with TRBD2 matching over 8 bases. Germline V gene data show CDR1 as GTSNPN and CDR2 as SVGIG (reference sequence). V lost 0 bases and J lost 8; bases outside the gene matches: 6. The CDR3 contains 14 residues. The CDR3 here is CAWSVSSGFDEQFF. CDR3 coding DNA: TGTGCCTGGAGTGTGTCTAGCGGGTTTGATGAGCAGTTCTTC.

The chain links TRBV19 to TRBJ2-2; no clear D. The CDR3 is 13 amino acids. V lost 3 bases to trimming and J lost 7 bases, with 9 bases between them. Germline V gene data show CDR1 as LNHDA and CDR2 as SQIVND (reference sequence). For the CDR3, the DNA is TGTGCCAGTAGTATTATGTACGGCGGGGAGCTGTTTTTT. It translates to CASSIMYGGELFF.

The chain joins TRBV30 to TRBJ1-2; 11 nucleotides agree with TRBD1. The CDR3 has 13 amino acids. The germline CDR1 and CDR2 sequences are GTSNPN and SVGIG (reference sequence). The ends lost 4 bases at V and 8 bases at J; junction bases unmatched: 6. The CDR3 loop reads CAWTSDRGRGYTF. CDR3 sequence (DNA): TGTGCCTGGACCTCGGACAGGGGGCGAGGCTACACCTTC.

The DNA for the CDR3 is TGTGCCAGCAGTCCAGGGACAGGTTCGGGCGAGCAGTACTTC. Residues: CASSPGTGSGEQYF. The rearrangement joins TRBV28 to TRBJ2-7; 8 bases match TRBD1. CDR1 and CDR2 from the germline V gene are MDHEN and SYDVKM. Trimming cost V 5 bases and J 6 bases; bases outside gene matches: 9. This CDR3 spans 14 amino acids.